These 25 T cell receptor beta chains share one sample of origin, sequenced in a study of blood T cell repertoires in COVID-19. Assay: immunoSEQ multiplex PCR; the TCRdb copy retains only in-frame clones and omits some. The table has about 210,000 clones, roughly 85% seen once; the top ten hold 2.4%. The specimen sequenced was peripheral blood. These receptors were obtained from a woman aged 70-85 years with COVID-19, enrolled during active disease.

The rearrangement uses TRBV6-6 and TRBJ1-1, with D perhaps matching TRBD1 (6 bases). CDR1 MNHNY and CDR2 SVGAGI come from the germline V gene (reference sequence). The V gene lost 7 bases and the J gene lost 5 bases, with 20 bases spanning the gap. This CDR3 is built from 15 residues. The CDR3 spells CASIPPGHHGTEAFF. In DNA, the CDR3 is TGTGCCAGCATACCCCCGGGACATCATGGGACTGAAGCTTTCTTT.

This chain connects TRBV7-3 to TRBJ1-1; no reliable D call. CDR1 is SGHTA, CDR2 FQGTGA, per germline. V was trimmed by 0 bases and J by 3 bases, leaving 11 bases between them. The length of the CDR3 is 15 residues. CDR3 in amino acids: CASSLTVGGYTEAFF. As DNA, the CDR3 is TGTGCCAGCAGCTTAACGGTCGGCGGATACACTGAAGCTTTCTTT.

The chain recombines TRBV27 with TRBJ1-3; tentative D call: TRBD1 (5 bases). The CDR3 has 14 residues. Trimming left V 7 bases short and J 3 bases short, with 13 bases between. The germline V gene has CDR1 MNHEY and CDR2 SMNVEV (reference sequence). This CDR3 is CASKTRGGGNTIYF. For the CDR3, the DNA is TGTGCCAGCAAAACGCGGGGGGGTGGAAACACCATATATTTT.

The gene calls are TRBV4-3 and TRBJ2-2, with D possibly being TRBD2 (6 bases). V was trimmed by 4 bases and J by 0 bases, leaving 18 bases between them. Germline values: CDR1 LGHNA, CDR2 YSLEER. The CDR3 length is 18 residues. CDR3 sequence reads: CASSRGDSGGPNTGELFF. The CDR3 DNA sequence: TGCGCCAGCAGCCGAGGGGACTCCGGCGGTCCGAACACCGGGGAGCTGTTTTTT.

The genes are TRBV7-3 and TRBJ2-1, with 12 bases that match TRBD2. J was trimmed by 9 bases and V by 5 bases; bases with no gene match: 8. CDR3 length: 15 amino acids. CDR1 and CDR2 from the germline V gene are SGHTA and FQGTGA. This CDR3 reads CASSLTSGGSGEQFF. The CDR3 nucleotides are TGTGCCAGCAGCCTTACTAGCGGGGGGTCCGGTGAGCAGTTCTTC.

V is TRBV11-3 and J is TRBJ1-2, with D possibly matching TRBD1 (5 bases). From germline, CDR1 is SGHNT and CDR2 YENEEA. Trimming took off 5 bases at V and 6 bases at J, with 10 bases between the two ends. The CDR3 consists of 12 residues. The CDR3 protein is CASSLSGDGYTF. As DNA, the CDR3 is TGTGCCAGCAGCCTGTCGGGGGATGGCTACACCTTC.

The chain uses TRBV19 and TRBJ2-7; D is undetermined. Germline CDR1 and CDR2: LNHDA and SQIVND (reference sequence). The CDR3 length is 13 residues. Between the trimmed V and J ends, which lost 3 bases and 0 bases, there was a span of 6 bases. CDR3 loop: CASSMGVSYEQYF. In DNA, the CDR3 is TGTGCCAGTAGTATGGGCGTCTCCTACGAGCAGTACTTC. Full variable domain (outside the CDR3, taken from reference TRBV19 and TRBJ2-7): DGGITQSPKYLFRKEGQNVTLSCEQNLNHDAMYWYRQDPGQGLRLIYYSQIVNDFQKGDIAEGYSVSREKKESFPLTVTSAQKNPTAFYLCASSMGVSYEQYFGPGTRLTVT.

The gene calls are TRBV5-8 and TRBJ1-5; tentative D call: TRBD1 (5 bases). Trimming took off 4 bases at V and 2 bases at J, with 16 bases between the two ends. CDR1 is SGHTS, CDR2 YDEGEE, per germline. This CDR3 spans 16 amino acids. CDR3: CASSNGRRRGNQPQHF. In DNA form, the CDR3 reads TGTGCCAGCAGCAATGGGCGACGCAGGGGCAATCAGCCCCAGCATTTT.

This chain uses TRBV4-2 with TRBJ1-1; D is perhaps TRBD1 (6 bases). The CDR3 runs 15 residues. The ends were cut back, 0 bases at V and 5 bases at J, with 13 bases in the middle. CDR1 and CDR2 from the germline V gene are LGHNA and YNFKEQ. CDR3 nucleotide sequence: TGTGCCAGCAGCCAAGAAGGGGGGCGGGGGACTGAAGCTTTCTTT. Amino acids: CASSQEGGRGTEAFF.

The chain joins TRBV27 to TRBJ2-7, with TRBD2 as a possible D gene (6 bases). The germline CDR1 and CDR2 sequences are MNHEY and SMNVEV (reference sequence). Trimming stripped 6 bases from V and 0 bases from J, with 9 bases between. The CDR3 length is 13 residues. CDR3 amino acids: CASRDGGSYEQYF. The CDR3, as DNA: TGTGCCAGCAGAGACGGGGGCTCCTACGAGCAGTACTTC.

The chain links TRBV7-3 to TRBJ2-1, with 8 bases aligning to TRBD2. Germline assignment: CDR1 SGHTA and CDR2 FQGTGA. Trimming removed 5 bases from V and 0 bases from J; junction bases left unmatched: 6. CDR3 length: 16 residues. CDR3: CASSALADSSYNEQFF. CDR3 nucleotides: TGTGCCAGCAGCGCACTAGCGGATAGCTCCTACAATGAGCAGTTCTTC.

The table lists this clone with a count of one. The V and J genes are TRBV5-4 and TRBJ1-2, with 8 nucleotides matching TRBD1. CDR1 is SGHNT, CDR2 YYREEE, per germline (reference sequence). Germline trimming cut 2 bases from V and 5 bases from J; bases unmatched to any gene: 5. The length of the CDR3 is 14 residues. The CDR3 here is CASSFRTGTYGYTF. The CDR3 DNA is TGTGCCAGCAGCTTTCGGACAGGGACTTATGGCTACACCTTC.

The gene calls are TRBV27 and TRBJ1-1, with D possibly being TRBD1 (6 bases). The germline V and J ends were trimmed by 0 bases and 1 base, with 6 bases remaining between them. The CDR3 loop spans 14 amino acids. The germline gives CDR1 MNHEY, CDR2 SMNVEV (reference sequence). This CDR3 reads CASSLSQGNTEAFF. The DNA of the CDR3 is TGTGCCAGCAGTTTATCACAGGGGAACACTGAAGCTTTCTTT.

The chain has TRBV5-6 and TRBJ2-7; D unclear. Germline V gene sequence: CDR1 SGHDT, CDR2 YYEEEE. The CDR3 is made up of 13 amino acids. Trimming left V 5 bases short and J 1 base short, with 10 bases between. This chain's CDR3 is CASRETVSYEQYF. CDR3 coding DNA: TGTGCCAGCAGGGAGACTGTGTCCTACGAGCAGTACTTC.

The CDR3 here is CASSPLPGWETQYF. For the CDR3, the DNA is TGTGCCAGTAGTCCCCTTCCGGGGTGGGAGACCCAGTACTTC. V gene TRBV19 combines with J gene TRBJ2-5; D is possibly TRBD2 (5 bases). The CDR3 totals 14 residues. V was pared by 5 bases and J by 5 bases, with 15 bases between. Germline lookup yields CDR1 LNHDA and CDR2 SQIVND (reference sequence).

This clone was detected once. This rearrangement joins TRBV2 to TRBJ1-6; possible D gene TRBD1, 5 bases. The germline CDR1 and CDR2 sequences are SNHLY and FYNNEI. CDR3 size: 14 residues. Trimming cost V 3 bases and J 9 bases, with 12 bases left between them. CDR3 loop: CASSEQGSVSPLHF. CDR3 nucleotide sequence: TGTGCCAGCAGTGAGCAGGGATCGGTTTCACCCCTCCACTTT.

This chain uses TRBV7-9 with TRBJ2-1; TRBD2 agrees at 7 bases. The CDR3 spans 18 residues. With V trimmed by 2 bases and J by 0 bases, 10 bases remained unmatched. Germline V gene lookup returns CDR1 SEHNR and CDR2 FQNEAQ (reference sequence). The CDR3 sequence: CASSLRSGGDGSYNEQFF. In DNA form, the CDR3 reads TGTGCCAGCAGCTTAAGATCGGGGGGAGACGGCTCCTACAATGAGCAGTTCTTC. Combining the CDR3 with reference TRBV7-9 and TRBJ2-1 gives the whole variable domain DTGVSQNPRHKITKRGQNVTFRCDPISEHNRLYWYRQTLGQGPEFLTYFQNEAQLEKSRLLSDRFSAERPKGSFSTLEIQRTEQGDSAMYLCASSLRSGGDGSYNEQFFGPGTRLTVL.

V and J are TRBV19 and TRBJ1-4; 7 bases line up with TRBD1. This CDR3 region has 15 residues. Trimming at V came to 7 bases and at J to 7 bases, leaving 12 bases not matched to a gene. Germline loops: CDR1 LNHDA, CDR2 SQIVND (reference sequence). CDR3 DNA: TGTGCCAGTACCACGGGAGGGACAGTGGGTGAAAAACTGTTTTTT. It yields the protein CASTTGGTVGEKLFF.

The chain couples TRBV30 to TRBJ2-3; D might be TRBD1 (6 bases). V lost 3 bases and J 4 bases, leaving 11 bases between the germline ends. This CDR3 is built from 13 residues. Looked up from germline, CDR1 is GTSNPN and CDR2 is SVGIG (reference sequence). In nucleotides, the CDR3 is TGTGCCTGGAGCACCGGGACACCAGATACGCAGTATTTT. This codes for CAWSTGTPDTQYF.

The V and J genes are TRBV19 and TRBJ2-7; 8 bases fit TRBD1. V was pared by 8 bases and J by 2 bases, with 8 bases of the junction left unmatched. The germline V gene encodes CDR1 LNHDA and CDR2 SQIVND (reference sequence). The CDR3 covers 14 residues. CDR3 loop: CASYQQGEAYEQYF. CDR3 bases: TGTGCCAGTTACCAACAGGGGGAGGCCTACGAGCAGTACTTC.

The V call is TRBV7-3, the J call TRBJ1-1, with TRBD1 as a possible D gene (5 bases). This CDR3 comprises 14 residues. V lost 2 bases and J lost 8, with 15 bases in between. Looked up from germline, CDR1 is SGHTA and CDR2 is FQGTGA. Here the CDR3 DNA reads TGTGCCAGCAGCTTAGGCGGGACTGGGCACGAAGCTTTCTTT. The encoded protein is CASSLGGTGHEAFF.

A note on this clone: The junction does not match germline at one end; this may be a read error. The CDR3 spells CASGFGSGNDDQFF. The CDR3 nucleotides read TGTGCTAGTGGTTTTGGTAGCGGGAATGATGATCAGTTCTTC. The gene calls are TRBV12-5 and TRBJ2-1; TRBD2 agrees at 8 bases. Germline CDR1 reads LGHNT; CDR2 reads FRNRAP. The CDR3 consists of 14 residues.

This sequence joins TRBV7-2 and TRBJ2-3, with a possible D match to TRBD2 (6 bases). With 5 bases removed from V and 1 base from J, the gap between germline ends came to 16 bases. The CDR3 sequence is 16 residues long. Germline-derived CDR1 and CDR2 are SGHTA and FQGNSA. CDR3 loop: CASSRNKLAGTDTQYF. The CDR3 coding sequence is TGTGCCAGCAGCCGGAATAAACTAGCTGGCACAGATACGCAGTATTTT.

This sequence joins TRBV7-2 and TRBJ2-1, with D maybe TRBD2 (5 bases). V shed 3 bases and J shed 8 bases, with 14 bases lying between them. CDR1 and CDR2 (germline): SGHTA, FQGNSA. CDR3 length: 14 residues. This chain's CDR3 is CASSFDDGGYEQFF. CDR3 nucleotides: TGTGCCAGCAGCTTCGACGACGGAGGCTATGAGCAGTTCTTC.

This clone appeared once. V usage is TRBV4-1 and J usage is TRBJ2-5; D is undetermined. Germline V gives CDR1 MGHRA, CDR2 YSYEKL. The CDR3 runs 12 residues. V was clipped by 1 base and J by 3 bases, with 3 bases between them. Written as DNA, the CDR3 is TGCGCCAGCAGCCAAGTAGAAGAGACCCAGTACTTC. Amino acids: CASSQVEETQYF.